This passage covers 16 T cell receptor beta chains from one sample sequenced in a study of PD-1 blockade in classical Hodgkin lymphoma. TCRdb's table, derived via immunoSEQ multiplex PCR, lists solely in-frame clones and lacks some. The table shows 89,000 or so clones, with around 90% occurring only once. Following autologous stem cell transplantation, relapse occurred in every patient, and exposure to brentuximab vedotin varied. The source was peripheral blood mononuclear cells (PBMCs), collected before the second cycle of nivolumab. The receptors were gathered from a human donor with classical Hodgkin lymphoma.

This rearrangement joins TRBV7-9 to TRBJ2-3; either TRBD1 or TRBD2 may fit D (5 bases each). The CDR3 extends over 16 amino acids. The V gene's germline CDR1 is SEHNR and CDR2 FQNEAQ (reference sequence). V was pared by 4 bases and J by 8 bases, with 22 bases between. The CDR3 DNA follows: TGTGCCAGCAGCTCCCGCAGGACACTTATCGGGATTACGCAGTATTTT. Translated: CASSSRRTLIGITQYF.

The chain is built from TRBV5-1 and TRBJ1-4; D might be TRBD1 (5 bases). Germline-derived CDR1 and CDR2 are SGHRS and YFSETQ. CDR3 length: 15 amino acids. V was shortened by 4 bases and J by 4 bases, with 14 bases between the two germline ends. The CDR3 DNA sequence: TGCGCCAGCAGCCTGACGGGACCGAATAATGAAAAACTGTTTTTT. It specifies CASSLTGPNNEKLFF. The whole variable domain, remainder taken from reference TRBV5-1 and TRBJ1-4, is KAGVTQTPRYLIKTRGQQVTLSCSPISGHRSVSWYQQTPGQGLQFLFEYFSETQRNKGNFPGRFSGRQFSNSRSEMNVSTLELGDSALYLCASSLTGPNNEKLFFGSGTQLSVL.

This chain uses TRBV6-4 with TRBJ1-5; 10 bases match TRBD1. The trim removed 4 bases at V and 0 bases at J, leaving 15 bases unmatched. In germline, CDR1 is MRHNA, CDR2 SNTAGT. The CDR3 is 20 amino acids. The CDR3 nucleotides are TGTGCCAGCAGTGGGCCGGGACAGGGGAGGGGTCCGTATAGCAATCAGCCCCAGCATTTT. This codes for CASSGPGQGRGPYSNQPQHF.

The chain is built from TRBV27 and TRBJ2-1, with 10 bases lining up with TRBD2. The J segment lost 8 bases and the V segment lost 3 bases, leaving 4 bases of the junction unmatched. The CDR3 loop spans 14 amino acids. CDR1 and CDR2 from the germline V gene are MNHEY and SMNVEV (reference sequence). The CDR3 protein is CASSLLAGAYEQFF. The CDR3 DNA reads TGTGCCAGCAGTTTGCTAGCGGGAGCATATGAGCAGTTCTTC.

Note on this clone: The sample has other DNA sequences that encode this CDR3 too. The V call is TRBV9, the J call TRBJ2-3; a possible D gene is TRBD1 (5 bases). The CDR3 runs 14 residues. Trimming took 0 bases from V and 2 from J, leaving 7 bases between them. Germline assignment: CDR1 SGDLS and CDR2 YYNGEE. The CDR3 sequence: CASSVEGNTDTQYF. CDR3 in DNA: TGTGCCAGCAGCGTAGAGGGGAACACAGATACGCAGTATTTT.

The chain carries TRBV6-6 and TRBJ1-1; D uncertain. The CDR3 length is 11 residues. The germline gives CDR1 MNHNY, CDR2 SVGAGI (reference sequence). Trimming pared 6 bases from V and 1 base from J, leaving 3 bases between. The CDR3 nucleotides read TGTGCCAGCAGGGAGAACACTGAAGCTTTCTTT. Encoded protein: CASRENTEAFF.

The chain has TRBV10-3 and TRBJ1-3; no reliable D call. The CDR3 contains 13 residues. Trimming removed 2 bases from V and 5 bases from J, with 7 bases in between. Germline CDR1 and CDR2: ENHRY and SYGVKD. The CDR3 is CAISEEARNTIYF. CDR3 nucleotides: TGTGCCATCAGTGAGGAGGCAAGAAACACCATATATTTT.

The chain carries TRBV5-1 and TRBJ2-3, with TRBD2 matching 9 bases. The germline V gene has CDR1 SGHRS and CDR2 YFSETQ. Trimming removed 1 base from V and 3 bases from J; junction bases left unmatched: 6. The CDR3 extends over 16 amino acids. The CDR3 region is CASSLRAGGGTDTQYF. In nucleotides, the CDR3 is TGCGCCAGCAGCTTGAGAGCGGGAGGAGGAACAGATACGCAGTATTTT.

CDR3 amino acids: CASSFLANSYEQYF. The CDR3 DNA reads as TGTGCCAGCAGTTTTCTAGCGAACTCCTACGAGCAGTACTTC. The V gene is TRBV27, the J gene TRBJ2-7; tentatively, D is TRBD2 (6 bases). The germline V and J ends were trimmed by 3 bases and 0 bases, with 9 bases remaining between them. CDR1 and CDR2 (germline): MNHEY, SMNVEV (reference sequence). The length of the CDR3 is 14 residues.

The rearrangement joins TRBV5-1 to TRBJ2-3; TRBD2 matches 10 bases. CDR1 SGHRS and CDR2 YFSETQ come from the germline V gene. V was pared by 4 bases and J by 2 bases, with 7 bases of the junction left unmatched. This CDR3 contains 16 residues. CDR3 protein: CASSLKTSGSTDTQYF. CDR3 nucleotides: TGCGCCAGCAGCCTAAAGACTAGCGGGTCCACAGATACGCAGTATTTT.

This chain connects TRBV28 to TRBJ2-7; 9 bases line up with TRBD1. Germline loops: CDR1 MDHEN, CDR2 SYDVKM. The CDR3 runs to 14 residues. J gave up 4 bases and V 5 bases, and 6 bases lay outside the gene matches. CDR3 sequence (DNA): TGTGCCAGCAGTCCCGACAGGGGGGCGTACGAGCAGTACTTC. Translation: CASSPDRGAYEQYF. Supplemented by reference TRBV28 and TRBJ2-7, the full variable domain reads DVKVTQSSRYLVKRTGEKVFLECVQDMDHENMFWYRQDPGLGLRLIYFSYDVKMKEKGDIPEGYSVSREKKERFSLILESASTNQTSMYLCASSPDRGAYEQYFGPGTRLTVT.

The J gene is TRBJ2-7, the V gene TRBV5-6; 7 nucleotides match TRBD1. V was pared by 4 bases and J by 5 bases, with 9 bases of the junction left unmatched. Germline V CDR1 and CDR2: SGHDT, YYEEEE. The CDR3 spans 14 residues. Here the CDR3 reads CASSRGQARHEQYF. In DNA form, the CDR3 reads TGTGCCAGCAGCCGAGGACAGGCTCGGCACGAGCAGTACTTC.

The chain uses TRBV10-3 and TRBJ1-2; perhaps TRBD1 as D (5 bases). The CDR3 totals 15 residues. Germline values: CDR1 ENHRY, CDR2 SYGVKD. Between the trimmed V and J ends, which lost 10 bases and 4 bases, there was a span of 22 bases. CDR3 coding DNA: TGTGCCAGGAGTGGGGACCTCCCTTCCCGCTATGGCTACACCTTC. This translates into CARSGDLPSRYGYTF.

The chain has TRBV7-2 and TRBJ1-2, with a possible D match to TRBD1 (5 bases). Germline V gene lookup returns CDR1 SGHTA and CDR2 FQGNSA. Trimming pared 1 base from V and 5 bases from J, leaving 5 bases between. This CDR3 region has 12 residues. CDR3 DNA sequence: TGTGCCAGCAGCTTAGAGGGGTATGGCTACACCTTC. Protein product: CASSLEGYGYTF.

V is TRBV30 and J is TRBJ2-5; D unresolved. The ends were cut back, 1 base at V and 1 base at J, with 13 bases in the middle. CDR1 and CDR2 (germline): GTSNPN, SVGIG (reference sequence). The CDR3 length is 15 residues. For the CDR3, the DNA is TGTGCCTGGAGTGGTTGGGCAGTATCCCAAGAGACCCAGTACTTC. Translated, it gives CAWSGWAVSQETQYF. Full variable domain (remainder filled in from reference TRBV30 and TRBJ2-5): SQTIHQWPATLVQPVGSPLSLECTVEGTSNPNLYWYRQAAGRGLQLLFYSVGIGQISSEVPQNLSASRPQDRQFILSSKKLLLSDSGFYLCAWSGWAVSQETQYFGPGTRLLVL.

DNA of the CDR3: TGCGCCAGCAAGTCAGGGGCAGGGGCTGGGCAAGAGACCCAGTACTTC. Translating it yields CASKSGAGAGQETQYF. The chain joins TRBV5-1 to TRBJ2-5, with TRBD1 as a possible D gene (6 bases). Between the trimmed V and J ends, which lost 6 bases and 2 bases, there was a span of 20 bases. The germline gives CDR1 SGHRS, CDR2 YFSETQ. The CDR3 runs to 16 residues.